The T cell receptor beta chain described here comes from a study of CD8 T cells in Susac syndrome. Sequencing of TCR beta was carried out in blood CD8+ and CD4+ T cells. In the multiple sclerosis control group, patients were treatment-naive and had stable or active relapsing-remitting disease. With random hexamers, roughly 0.45 to 1 ug RNA was reverse transcribed. Amplification of the TCR beta CDR3 was carried out by immunoSEQ multiplex PCR, which spanned a total of 54 Vbeta and 13 Jbeta segments. TCRdb analysed the immunoSEQ multiplex PCR reads with MiXCR anew, one entry per CDR3 protein. The table includes about 180,000 distinct CDR3 sequences, roughly 96% detected once. Germline values: CDR1 SEHNR, CDR2 FQNEAQ (reference sequence). This CDR3 is 16 amino acids long. The ends were cut back, 5 bases at V and 7 bases at J, with 18 bases in the middle.

The sequencing sample was made of CD8+ T cells from PBMCs. The rearrangement links TRBV7-9 to TRBJ1-6; the D is unclear. The origin of this receptor is a human donor with multiple sclerosis. The CDR3 sequence: CASSQDGHSSNSPLHF. The CDR3 DNA sequence: TGTGCCAGCAGCCAAGACGGTCACAGCTCCAATTCACCCCTCCACTTT.